This passage covers 29 T cell receptor beta chains from one sample sequenced in a study of blood T cells in healthy people across ages (dated by TCRdb to about 2015). Library preparation was by 5' RACE. TCRdb records Illumina HiSeq 2500 as the sequencer. The second PCR ran for roughly 7 to 11 cycles and used a J-beta primer mix along with a sample-barcoded 5' primer. TCRdb applied fastp at Q25 and MiXCR to the public reads, then kept only in-frame beta chains. CDR3 protein duplicates are merged, each entry listing the most common genes and DNA. In all, the sample holds 700,000 to 850,000 distinct CDR3 sequences, and less than 70% of those were seen once. The biggest ten clones account for under 50% of the sample. The sample taken for sequencing was blood. The receptors stem from a man older than 75 in good health.

The chain has TRBV29-1 and TRBJ2-5, with unresolved D. Germline V gives CDR1 SQVTM, CDR2 ANQGSEA. The CDR3 totals 12 residues. V was shortened by 1 base and J by 4 bases, with 7 bases between the two germline ends. DNA for the CDR3: TGCAGCGTTGAAGGGGGAAGAGAGACCCAGTACTTC. It encodes CSVEGGRETQYF.

The V call is TRBV7-3, the J call TRBJ2-3; 9 positions match TRBD2. The CDR3 is made up of 17 amino acids. V shed 5 bases, J shed 1 base, and the junction held 10 bases outside the gene matches. Per germline, CDR1 SGHTA and CDR2 FQGTGA. This CDR3 is CASSPAGGTSRTDTQYF. Written as DNA, the CDR3 is TGTGCCAGCAGCCCGGCCGGCGGGACTAGCCGCACAGATACGCAGTATTTT.

Regarding this clonotype: A junction end diverges from the germline sequence, so it may reflect a read error. V gene TRBV20-1 combines with J gene TRBJ2-1, with 15 bases identical to TRBD2. CDR1 and CDR2 (germline): DFQATT, SNEGSKA (reference sequence). The CDR3 has 14 residues. In DNA form, the CDR3 reads TGCAGTGCCGCCGGGACTAGCGGGAGGAATGGGCAGTTCTTC. Amino acids: CSAAGTSGRNGQFF.

The genes are TRBV6-1 and TRBJ2-5, with unresolved D. This CDR3 has 14 residues. V lost 7 bases to trimming and J lost 4 bases, with 16 bases between them. Germline V gene data show CDR1 as MNHNS and CDR2 as SASEGT. Here the CDR3 DNA reads TGTGCCAGCACCGCTGGCGGCTTAGGAGAGACCCAGTACTTC. Its translation is CASTAGGLGETQYF.

The table lists this clonotype with a few counts. V gene TRBV4-2 combines with J gene TRBJ1-2; maybe TRBD1 (6 bases). Germline-derived CDR1 and CDR2 are LGHNA and YNFKEQ. Trimming cost V 1 base and J 5 bases, with 14 bases left between them. This CDR3 contains 15 residues. CDR3 residues: CASSQAQGQGYGYTF. The DNA of the CDR3 is TGTGCCAGCAGCCAAGCCCAGGGGCAAGGGTATGGCTACACCTTC.

V usage is TRBV5-6 and J usage is TRBJ1-2; possible D gene TRBD1, 5 bases. The CDR3 spans 14 residues. The ends were cut back, 0 bases at V and 8 bases at J, with 14 bases in the middle. The germline gives CDR1 SGHDT, CDR2 YYEEEE. CDR3 nucleotide sequence: TGTGCCAGCAGCTTGGCCGGGGCCGCGGGGGGCTACACCTTC. Its translation is CASSLAGAAGGYTF. Full variable domain (remainder filled in from reference TRBV5-6 and TRBJ1-2): DAGVTQSPTHLIKTRGQQVTLRCSPKSGHDTVSWYQQALGQGPQFIFQYYEEEERQRGNFPDRFSGHQFPNYSSELNVNALLLGDSALYLCASSLAGAAGGYTFGSGTRLTVV.

This clonotype has only a few counts. The chain employs TRBV5-1 and TRBJ2-5, with D maybe TRBD2 (6 bases). This CDR3 spans 13 amino acids. Germline CDR1 is SGHRS and CDR2 is YFSETQ. Trimming cost V 5 bases and J 2 bases, with 10 bases left between them. The CDR3 is CASRTRVQETQYF. CDR3 sequence (DNA): TGCGCCAGCAGGACTAGGGTTCAAGAGACCCAGTACTTC.

A few counts support this clonotype. Here the CDR3 DNA reads TGTGCCAGCAGCGTGGGAGAGGGGGTCAATGAGCAGTTCTTC. Its protein is CASSVGEGVNEQFF. The rearrangement uses TRBV9 and TRBJ2-1; D is possibly TRBD1 (6 bases). Trimming removed 2 bases from V and 6 bases from J, with 12 bases in between. The CDR3 has 14 residues. Germline lookup yields CDR1 SGDLS and CDR2 YYNGEE.

This sequence joins TRBV5-1 and TRBJ2-7; 13 nucleotides line up with TRBD2. The CDR3 totals 16 residues. Germline V gene data show CDR1 as SGHRS and CDR2 as YFSETQ. The V and J ends lost 0 bases and 3 bases, in that order; junction bases with no gene match: 3. The CDR3 region is CASSLAGTSGNYEQYF. CDR3 nucleotide sequence: TGCGCCAGCAGCTTGGCCGGGACTAGCGGGAACTACGAGCAGTACTTC.

This rearrangement joins TRBV10-3 to TRBJ2-3, with 10 bases aligning to TRBD2. Trimming took 9 bases from V and 9 from J; bases not matched to a gene: 3. The CDR3 length is 11 residues. Germline CDR1 is ENHRY and CDR2 is SYGVKD. The CDR3 is CAMSGGDTQYF. DNA for the CDR3: TGTGCCATGAGCGGGGGGGACACGCAGTATTTT.

The chain links TRBV29-1 to TRBJ1-1; a possible D gene is TRBD1 (6 bases). V shed 1 base and J shed 0 bases, with 9 bases lying between them. The germline V gene has CDR1 SQVTM and CDR2 ANQGSEA. The CDR3 loop spans 14 amino acids. The CDR3 is CSVEGGGLNTEAFF. The CDR3 DNA reads as TGCAGCGTTGAAGGAGGGGGGCTGAACACTGAAGCTTTCTTT. The variable domain in full, completed from reference TRBV29-1 and TRBJ1-1, reads SAVISQKPSRDICQRGTSLTIQCQVDSQVTMMFWYRQQPGQSLTLIATANQGSEATYESGFVIDKFPISRPNLTFSTLTVSNMSPEDSSIYLCSVEGGGLNTEAFFGQGTRLTVV.

V gene TRBV3-1 combines with J gene TRBJ2-3, with a possible D match to TRBD2 (5 bases). Per germline, CDR1 LGHDT and CDR2 YNNKEL (reference sequence). The CDR3 length is 13 residues. V was shortened by 3 bases and J by 14 bases, with 18 bases between the two germline ends. The CDR3 bases are TGTGCCAGCAGCCAGACGGGGAACAGATACGCGTATTTT. It specifies CASSQTGNRYAYF.

The chain's CDR3 is CASSPRQQGASRDTQYF. CDR3 nucleotide sequence: TGTGCCAGCAGCCCGCGCCAACAGGGGGCCTCCAGGGATACGCAGTATTTT. This chain uses TRBV7-9 with TRBJ2-3; TRBD1 agrees at 9 bases. V lost 5 bases and J lost 6; bases outside the gene matches: 15. This CDR3 has 17 amino acids. CDR1 is SEHNR, CDR2 FQNEAQ, per germline (reference sequence).

The V call is TRBV20-1, the J call TRBJ2-1; the D gene could be TRBD1 or TRBD2 (5 bases each). CDR3 length: 12 residues. CDR1 and CDR2 from the germline V gene are DFQATT and SNEGSKA (reference sequence). The ends were cut back, 5 bases at V and 6 bases at J, with 11 bases in the middle. CDR3 coding DNA: TGCAGTGCTGGGGGATTTCCCAATGAGCAGTTCTTC. This codes for CSAGGFPNEQFF.

The chain has TRBV7-2 and TRBJ2-1, with 13 positions matching TRBD2. The CDR3 length is 18 residues. Unmatched junction bases numbered 13, after V lost 4 bases and J lost 7 bases. Germline-derived CDR1 and CDR2 are SGHTA and FQGNSA. This CDR3 reads CASSSRDGLAGEGNEQFF. In DNA form, the CDR3 reads TGTGCCAGCAGCTCCCGAGACGGACTAGCGGGAGAGGGGAATGAGCAGTTCTTC.

V is TRBV5-1 and J is TRBJ2-5, with D possibly being TRBD2 (5 bases). The germline V and J ends were trimmed by 3 bases and 4 bases, with 16 bases remaining between them. The CDR3 has 15 amino acids. Germline values: CDR1 SGHRS, CDR2 YFSETQ. CDR3 sequence: CASSSASDLRETQYF. The CDR3 DNA reads as TGCGCCAGCAGCTCAGCTTCGGACTTAAGAGAGACCCAGTACTTC.

The rearrangement joins TRBV6-5 to TRBJ2-7; TRBD1 aligns across 8 bases. The DNA end lines up better with TRBJ2-5; the J call may be wrong. This CDR3 spans 19 amino acids. The germline gives CDR1 MNHEY, CDR2 SVGAGI. The CDR3 DNA reads as TGTGCCAGCAGTTACTCAGGGACAGGTGCCACGACCAGCCTTCGGACCCAGTACTTC. This codes for CASSYSGTGATTSLRTQYF.

V is TRBV7-9 and J is TRBJ2-4, with 10 bases fitting TRBD1. Germline V gene data show CDR1 as SEHNR and CDR2 as FQNEAQ (reference sequence). The CDR3 consists of 16 residues. J was trimmed by 13 bases and V by 5 bases; bases with no gene match: 17. Here the CDR3 DNA reads TGTGCCAGCAGCGTCCCGGGACAGGGGAGTGAGGACAAGCAGTACTTC. This sequence encodes CASSVPGQGSEDKQYF. The whole variable domain, filled in from reference TRBV7-9 and TRBJ2-4, reads DTGVSQNPRHKITKRGQNVTFRCDPISEHNRLYWYRQTLGQGPEFLTYFQNEAQLEKSRLLSDRFSAERPKGSFSTLEIQRTEQGDSAMYLCASSVPGQGSEDKQYFGAGTRLSVL.

Only a few counts were recorded for this clonotype. This chain connects TRBV7-2 to TRBJ2-1; D may be TRBD2 (6 bases). The germline V and J ends were trimmed by 3 bases and 4 bases, with 10 bases remaining between them. The CDR3 loop spans 14 amino acids. Germline V gene data show CDR1 as SGHTA and CDR2 as FQGNSA. The CDR3 region has the DNA TGTGCCAGCAGCTTTGCGGGAACTTACAATGAGCAGTTCTTC. Encoded protein: CASSFAGTYNEQFF.

The rearrangement joins TRBV7-2 to TRBJ2-1; the D call may be TRBD1 or TRBD2 (5 bases each). CDR3 length: 15 amino acids. Trimming removed 1 base from V and 4 bases from J, with 11 bases in between. Germline CDR1 reads SGHTA; CDR2 reads FQGNSA. This chain's CDR3 is CASSLELGRYNEQFF. DNA of the CDR3: TGTGCCAGCAGCTTAGAGCTGGGACGGTACAATGAGCAGTTCTTC.

The rearrangement joins TRBV7-8 to TRBJ2-3; TRBD2 matches at 15 bases. Germline loops: CDR1 SGHVS, CDR2 FQNEAQ. This CDR3 has 19 residues. After removal of 5 bases from V and 14 bases from J, the junction contained 23 bases not matched to a gene. The CDR3 nucleotides are TGTGCCAGCAGCCCAACCAGGACTAGCGGGAGGGCCGACCGGAGATACGCGTATTTT. Its translation: CASSPTRTSGRADRRYAYF. The complete variable domain, with remaining parts taken from reference TRBV7-8 and TRBJ2-3, reads GAGVSQSPRYKVAKRGQDVALRCDPISGHVSLFWYQQALGQGPEFLTYFQNEAQLDKSGLPSDRFFAERPEGSVSTLKIQRTQQEDSAVYLCASSPTRTSGRADRRYAYFGPGTRLTVL.

The rearrangement joins TRBV30 to TRBJ2-4; a weak D match, TRBD2 (6 bases). The V gene lost 4 bases and the J gene lost 1 base, with 8 bases spanning the gap. Germline lookup yields CDR1 GTSNPN and CDR2 SVGIG (reference sequence). CDR3 length: 13 amino acids. CDR3: CAWTGGAKNIQYF. In nucleotides, the CDR3 is TGTGCCTGGACCGGGGGTGCCAAAAACATTCAGTACTTC.

This clonotype was observed a single time. This chain joins TRBV6-6 and TRBJ2-5; D is unclear. Germline values: CDR1 MNHNY, CDR2 SVGAGI (reference sequence). This CDR3 comprises 14 residues. Between the trimmed V and J ends, which lost 0 bases and 5 bases, there was a span of 10 bases. The CDR3 region is CASSYSQLIETQYF. The CDR3 nucleotides are TGTGCCAGCAGTTACTCGCAGTTAATTGAGACCCAGTACTTC.

This clonotype was counted only a few times. The chain links TRBV10-3 to TRBJ2-5; tentatively, D is TRBD2 (6 bases). The CDR3 has 14 amino acids. V lost 5 bases to trimming and J lost 3 bases, with 13 bases between them. Germline loops: CDR1 ENHRY, CDR2 SYGVKD. CDR3 nucleotide sequence: TGTGCCATCAGTCCCTGGGAGGTAAAAGAGACCCAGTACTTC. Residues: CAISPWEVKETQYF.

J is TRBJ2-1 and V is TRBV2; 8 nucleotides agree with TRBD2. This CDR3 spans 13 amino acids. Germline assignment: CDR1 SNHLY and CDR2 FYNNEI. Trimming cost V 8 bases and J 4 bases; bases outside gene matches: 4. In DNA, the CDR3 is TGTGCCAGCGAGCGGGAGTCTTACAATGAGCAGTTCTTC. It is translated as CASERESYNEQFF.

This clonotype has more than one count but fewer than ten. This chain links TRBV7-2 with TRBJ1-2; D uncertain. The V end lost 5 bases, the J end lost 0 bases, and 16 bases lay between the germline ends. CDR1 and CDR2 (germline): SGHTA, FQGNSA. This CDR3 comprises 16 residues. The chain's CDR3 is CASSPSTRTANYGYTF. The CDR3 DNA is TGTGCCAGCAGCCCATCGACGAGGACTGCTAACTATGGCTACACCTTC.

This chain joins TRBV20-1 and TRBJ2-1; TRBD2 is a possible D gene (5 bases). The germline gives CDR1 DFQATT, CDR2 SNEGSKA (reference sequence). CDR3 length: 13 residues. V lost 1 base and J 3 bases, leaving 7 bases between the germline ends. The CDR3 is CSARVGLYNEQFF. CDR3 coding DNA: TGCAGTGCTAGAGTTGGACTCTACAATGAGCAGTTCTTC.

This sequence joins TRBV4-1 and TRBJ2-5; D remains unclear. The last part of the DNA fits TRBJ2-7 better; the J call may be wrong. Germline V gene sequence: CDR1 MGHRA, CDR2 YSYEKL. The CDR3 has 16 residues. This CDR3 reads CASSQKGPFLDYEQYF. The CDR3 DNA is TGCGCCAGCAGCCAAAAGGGCCCCTTTCTTGACTACGAGCAGTACTTC.

The chain recombines TRBV18 with TRBJ2-7; 8 nucleotides line up with TRBD2. The V gene end was trimmed by 5 bases and the J gene end by 2 bases; junction bases not matched to a gene: 5. CDR3 size: 14 residues. Germline V CDR1 and CDR2: KGHSH, LQKENI. Here the CDR3 reads CASSVPGLAYEQYF. The CDR3 DNA reads as TGTGCCAGCTCAGTCCCGGGACTAGCCTACGAGCAGTACTTC.